What follows is one T cell receptor (beta chain) and its context. Its recognized antigen is unknown. Per-base qualities were not stored, and no clone one base away is much larger. To prepare the library, the immunoSEQ multiplex PCR assay was applied. For TCR sequencing, RNA was extracted from every sample and reverse transcribed into cDNA to serve as template. SuperScript III was used to make first-strand cDNA, primed with a 2:1 mix of oligo-dT and random hexamers. A synthetic immune receptor repertoire was used to measure amplification bias, and any remaining bias was corrected computationally. Regarding the original processing steps: Raw reads were preprocessed for error removal, and CDR3 was defined according to IMGT conventions as running from the conserved cysteine to phenylalanine. Clonality was computed as 1 minus the Shannon entropy, with the entropy normalized by log2 of the number of productive unique TCRs. Whether scalp clones were CD4 or CD8 was inferred by matching scalp TCRbeta sequences against CD4 and CD8 repertoires sorted from blood. The immuneACCESS repertoire file appears here via TCRdb, limited to in-frame rearrangements. These files lack a portion of the clones; in checked studies, under half of the deficit traces to unresolved V genes, and the cause of the others is not known. V and J calls and clone size are given by that table; D and trimming were obtained from the DNA. For this sample there are about 140,000 clones; about 85% appear just once. Under 15% of the sample goes to the ten largest clones.

This sample was included in a study of CD8+ T cells in alopecia areata (dated by TCRdb to 2016 to 2019). Regarding the study in general: Treated patients were enrolled in an open-label pilot trial of oral tofacitinib, 5 to 10 mg twice daily, for moderate-to-severe alopecia areata. Tofacitinib was administered for 6 to 18 months, and 6 months of follow-up off drug were then conducted to assess delayed response and recurrence. In treated patients, disease severity was measured using the SALT score, which gives the percentage of scalp surface area affected. To study T cell clonal expansion in alopecia areata, the researchers applied high-throughput TCRbeta sequencing to both the C3H/HeJ mouse model and human patients. Human TCRbeta sequencing covered scalp tissue and sorted CD4+ and CD8+ peripheral blood T cells from patchy and totalis/universalis alopecia areata patients and healthy controls. Biopsies were taken from tofacitinib-treated patients at baseline and at 4 and 24 weeks of treatment, and a later scalp biopsy was taken in several of the tofacitinib-treated patients. Scalp clonality was compared among normal scalp (n=4), patchy alopecia areata scalp (n=8), and alopecia totalis/universalis scalp (n=8). RNA was obtained with the PAXgene miRNA kit for fixed scalp, the miRNeasy kit for PBMCs, and the RNeasy kit for mouse skin. TCRbeta CDR3 regions were amplified by immunoSEQ multiplex PCR with 35 Vbeta forward and 13 Jbeta reverse primers. What the research found in general, with its limitations: Because the treated cohort was small and had just a single nonresponder, larger studies are needed to establish links between baseline CD8+ expansion and response. Many expanded lesional clones were found to persist in scalp and blood during tofacitinib treatment, and relapse after treatment cessation may be partly explained by this persistence. Compared with mice, TCR sequences shared between patients were less clear, possibly partly because of HLA diversity across the patient population. Unlike mouse skin, which is dominated by gammadelta T cells, normal human skin has resident alphabeta T cells that are also sequenced, and this complicates analysis of the scalp TCR repertoire. Scalp clonality and the number of expanded CD8+ clones among the top 100 scalp clones were significantly decreased by tofacitinib. Compared with normal scalp, lesional scalp had higher clonality and more expanded CD8+ clones, particularly in alopecia totalis/universalis, a pattern that suggests antigenic drive.

The time point tag for this specimen amounts to: roughly 27 days on oral tofacitinib. The intended sense of this specimen's treatment or condition label: oral pan-JAK inhibitor, 5-10 mg twice daily. Lesional scalp punch biopsies and peripheral blood were obtained from alopecia areata patients. After PBMCs were isolated by density centrifugation and stained for CD3, CD4 and CD8, a FACSAria was used to sort CD4+ and CD8+ T cells. From V the trimming removes 4 bases and from J it removes 6 bases, while the gene matches leave 4 bases of the junction unaccounted for. The CDR3 numbers 15 residues from cysteine through phenylalanine. Just CDR3 DNA is preserved here, 45 bases in frame from base 1. CDR1 SGHNT and CDR2 YYREEE are derived from the germline V gene (reference sequence).

The sequence derives from a human donor with alopecia areata. In this chain, TRBV5-4 is recombined with TRBJ2-3; 14 central nucleotides agree with TRBD2. Material: CD8+ T cells sorted from blood, obtained at week 4, from a patient treated with tofacitinib. The nucleotides are TGTGCCAGCAGCCCGGGACTAGCGGGAGTGGATACGCAGTATTTT. Protein translation: CASSPGLAGVDTQYF.